The rows below give T cell receptor beta chains drawn from one sample of a study of blood T cells in healthy people across ages. Each CDR3 protein is one row after TCRdb ran MiXCR on the 5' RACE reads. The repertoire holds about 760,000 distinct CDR3 sequences, with just under 25% as singletons. This same sample was also taken into another study, of T cells of mothers and their children.

Sample: blood. Every receptor here comes from a boy younger than 18 in good health. CDR3s include the opening cysteine and the closing phenylalanine or tryptophan. The D gene is left open where the match is weak. Rows may omit the clone size; those that give it use once, few, many or a size class.

size: few
J: TRBJ2-1
V: TRBV6-6
D: TRBD2
DNA: TGTGCCAGCAGATCTACTAGCGGGAGGGCCCAGTTCTTC
CDR3: CASRSTSGRAQFF

size: few
J: TRBJ2-7
V: TRBV11-3
D: NA
DNA: TGTGCCAGCAAATCAAAATTGGGGGACGAGCAGTACTTC
CDR3: CASKSKLGDEQYF

size: few
J: TRBJ2-1
V: TRBV7-6
D: TRBD2
DNA: TGTGCCAGCAGCTTAGCCGTAGGACTAGAGTCCCACAATGAGCAGTTCTTC
CDR3: CASSLAVGLESHNEQFF

size: NA
J: TRBJ1-2
V: TRBV7-2
D: TRBD1
DNA: TGTGCCAGCAGCCTCAATACAGGGGGCGCGAATGGCTACACCTTC
CDR3: CASSLNTGGANGYTF

size: NA
J: TRBJ2-1
V: TRBV29-1
D: NA
DNA: TGCAGCGTACGCTCGGGGCTGAGTAATGAGCAGTTCTTC
CDR3: CSVRSGLSNEQFF

size: few
J: TRBJ2-5
V: TRBV20-1
D: NA
DNA: TGCAGTGCTAGGGGGTTCGTTGGATCAGGGGCCCAGTACTTC
CDR3: CSARGFVGSGAQYF

size: NA
J: TRBJ2-5
V: TRBV9
D: NA
DNA: TGTGCCAGCAGCGTTAGTGGCGGGAATCTTCAAGAGACCCAGTACTTC
CDR3: CASSVSGGNLQETQYF

size: NA
J: TRBJ2-5
V: TRBV20-1
D: TRBD1
DNA: TGCAGTGCTAGAGAGGGCTGGGGACAGGTACAAGAGACCCAGTACTTC
CDR3: CSAREGWGQVQETQYF

size: NA
J: TRBJ1-1
V: TRBV4-1
D: NA
DNA: TGCGCCAGCAGCCGAGACTCTGGAATGAACACTGAAGCTTTCTTT
CDR3: CASSRDSGMNTEAFF

size: NA
J: TRBJ2-2
V: TRBV4-2
D: TRBD2
DNA: TGTGCCAGCAGCCAACCTCCGGGACTAGAGGCTGTCGGGGAGCTGTTTTTT
CDR3: CASSQPPGLEAVGELFF

size: NA
J: TRBJ2-2
V: TRBV4-1
D: TRBD2
DNA: TGCGCCAGCAGCCAAGGTAGCGGGAGGGCCCGAGGCGGGGAGCTGTTTTTT
CDR3: CASSQGSGRARGGELFF

size: few
J: TRBJ2-5
V: TRBV4-2
D: NA
DNA: TGTGCCAGCAGCCAAGGCCAGGAGGGGGAGACCCAGTACTTC
CDR3: CASSQGQEGETQYF

size: NA
J: TRBJ2-7
V: TRBV6-2/TRBV6-3
D: TRBD2
DNA: TGTGCCAGCAGTTACTCGCGGACTAGCGGGGGCTACGAGCAGTACTTC
CDR3: CASSYSRTSGGYEQYF

size: NA
J: TRBJ1-4
V: TRBV5-1
D: TRBD1
DNA: TGCGCCAGCAGCTTGGCCCCACCAAGGACAGGAAATAATGAAAAACTGTTTTTT
CDR3: CASSLAPPRTGNNEKLFF

size: few
J: TRBJ2-7
V: TRBV5-1
D: NA
DNA: TGCGCCAGCAGAGATTCGGACTACGAGCAGTACTTC
CDR3: CASRDSDYEQYF

size: NA
J: TRBJ2-7
V: TRBV12-3/TRBV12-4
D: NA
DNA: TGTGCCAGCAGTTTTCTTTCGGGTTCGAACGAGCAGTACTTT
CDR3: CASSFLSGSNEQYF

size: few
J: TRBJ2-2
V: TRBV7-2
D: TRBD2
DNA: TGTGCCAGCAGCTCCCCCGTAGCGGGGGGGCCCGGGGAGCTGTTTTTT
CDR3: CASSSPVAGGPGELFF

size: few
J: TRBJ2-3
V: TRBV5-1
D: NA
DNA: TGCGCCAGCAGCTTGGACTTAGGGGATACGCAGTATTTT
CDR3: CASSLDLGDTQYF

size: NA
J: TRBJ1-2
V: TRBV7-2
D: TRBD1
DNA: TGTGCCAGCAGCTTAGTCGGGACAGGGGGCGGCTACACCTTC
CDR3: CASSLVGTGGGYTF

size: many
J: TRBJ1-1
V: TRBV12-3/TRBV12-4
D: TRBD1
DNA: TGTGCCAGCAGTTTGGACAGGTTGAACACTGAAGCTTTCTTT
CDR3: CASSLDRLNTEAFF

size: NA
J: TRBJ2-7
V: TRBV6-5
D: NA
DNA: TGTGCCAGCAGTTATCGCAGTCCGGGGGAGCAGTACTTC
CDR3: CASSYRSPGEQYF

size: few
J: TRBJ2-5
V: TRBV13
D: NA
DNA: TGTGCCAGCAGCTCACCCTCGGACGGCAAGACAGAGACCCAGTACTTC
CDR3: CASSSPSDGKTETQYF

size: few
J: TRBJ2-5
V: TRBV10-3
D: NA
DNA: TGTGCCATCAGTGAGGAGGGAGTGGGGGAGACCCAGTACTTC
CDR3: CAISEEGVGETQYF

size: few
J: TRBJ2-1
V: TRBV7-2
D: TRBD2
DNA: TGTGCCAGCAGCTTAGATCCTAGCGGGGCCTACAATGAGCAGTTCTTC
CDR3: CASSLDPSGAYNEQFF

size: NA
J: TRBJ2-5
V: TRBV29-1
D: NA
DNA: TGCAGCGTTGAGAGGGGGGACCAAGAGACCCAGTACTTC
CDR3: CSVERGDQETQYF

size: NA
J: TRBJ1-5
V: TRBV7-6
D: TRBD1
DNA: TGTGCCAGCAGCTTAGTTTGGACAGGGGGTCGACCCCAGCATTTT
CDR3: CASSLVWTGGRPQHF

size: few
J: TRBJ2-1
V: TRBV20-1
D: NA
DNA: TGCAGTGCTAGAGGGACCCCAGGGTATGAGCAGTTCTTC
CDR3: CSARGTPGYEQFF

size: few
J: TRBJ2-2
V: TRBV9
D: TRBD2
DNA: TGTGCCAGCAGCGAGTCTAGCGGGGGGCCGACGGGGGAGCTGTTTTTT
CDR3: CASSESSGGPTGELFF

size: NA
J: TRBJ1-4
V: TRBV7-8
D: NA
DNA: TGTGCCAGCAGCCTCGCAGGGGTCCCTAATGGAAAACTGTTTTTT
CDR3: CASSLAGVPNGKLFF

size: few
J: TRBJ1-2
V: TRBV2
D: NA
DNA: TGTGCCAGCAGTGAAGCGCTTCGGGCAGCCTGGTACGGCTACACCTTC
CDR3: CASSEALRAAWYGYTF

size: NA
J: TRBJ2-6
V: TRBV3-1
D: NA
DNA: TGTGCCAGCAGCCAAGCGGAAGAACTCAACGTCCTGACTTTC
CDR3: CASSQAEELNVLTF

size: few
J: TRBJ2-7
V: TRBV4-3
D: NA
DNA: TGCGCCAGCAGCCAAGGAAGAGGGCAGTTAGGGGAGCAGTACTTC
CDR3: CASSQGRGQLGEQYF

size: NA
J: TRBJ2-1
V: TRBV10-1
D: TRBD1
DNA: TGCGCCAGCAGTGAACGCGACAGGGGTAGGGGTGAGCAGTTCTTC
CDR3: CASSERDRGRGEQFF

size: NA
J: TRBJ2-7
V: TRBV2
D: TRBD2
DNA: TGTGCCACAAGAGCGGGAGTTGGCGAGCAGTACTTC
CDR3: CATRAGVGEQYF

size: few
J: TRBJ2-1
V: TRBV27
D: NA
DNA: TGTGCCAGCAGCCACTACGCGAGCGATGAGCAGTTCTTC
CDR3: CASSHYASDEQFF

size: NA
J: TRBJ1-2
V: TRBV20-1
D: NA
DNA: TGCAGTGCTCCCCAGGAGACAGATGGGTATGGCTACACCTTC
CDR3: CSAPQETDGYGYTF

size: NA
J: TRBJ2-1
V: TRBV11-3
D: TRBD2
DNA: TGTGCCAGCAGCTTAGACCCCCGAGCGGGGGCGCGCAATGAGCAGTTCTTC
CDR3: CASSLDPRAGARNEQFF

size: few
J: TRBJ2-7
V: TRBV6-6
D: TRBD1
DNA: TGCGCCAGCAGCGAAGGGCACAGGGGCCAAGACGAGCAGTACTTC
CDR3: CASSEGHRGQDEQYF

size: few
J: TRBJ1-4
V: TRBV28
D: NA
DNA: TGTGCCAGTCGATCCGGGGCTGTGGCTAATGAAAAACTGTTTTTT
CDR3: CASRSGAVANEKLFF

size: few
J: TRBJ2-5
V: TRBV3-1
D: TRBD1
DNA: TGTGCCAGCAGCCAGACATCCAGGGGGGAGACCCAGTACTTC
CDR3: CASSQTSRGETQYF

size: NA
J: TRBJ1-5
V: TRBV12-3/TRBV12-4
D: NA
DNA: TGTGCCAGCAATGAGGGGGTTGGAAATCAGCCCCAGCATTTT
CDR3: CASNEGVGNQPQHF

size: few
J: TRBJ1-6
V: TRBV12-5
D: TRBD1
DNA: TGTGCTAGTGGTTTCTTTTCTCTTTCCGGACAGGGGGGATCACCCCTCCACTTT
CDR3: CASGFFSLSGQGGSPLHF

size: few
J: TRBJ1-4
V: TRBV5-1
D: TRBD1
DNA: TGCGCCAGCAGCCTGACAGGGACGAGAGAAAAACTGTTTTTT
CDR3: CASSLTGTREKLFF

size: many
J: TRBJ2-7
V: TRBV6-6
D: TRBD1
DNA: TGTGCCAGCAGTTACTTGGGACAGAGCTCCTACGAGCAGTACTTC
CDR3: CASSYLGQSSYEQYF

size: NA
J: TRBJ2-3
V: TRBV7-9
D: NA
DNA: TGTGCCAGCAGCGACGAGGGCGTGTGGGCTTCCTTACGTACAGATACGCAGTATTTT
CDR3: CASSDEGVWASLRTDTQYF

size: few
J: TRBJ2-5
V: TRBV29-1
D: TRBD1
DNA: TGCAGCGTGGACCAAGGACAGGGGCAAGAGACCCAGTACTTC
CDR3: CSVDQGQGQETQYF

size: few
J: TRBJ2-3
V: TRBV29-1
D: TRBD2
DNA: TGCAGCGTCCCCAGCGGGACCTACACAGATACGCAGTATTTT
CDR3: CSVPSGTYTDTQYF